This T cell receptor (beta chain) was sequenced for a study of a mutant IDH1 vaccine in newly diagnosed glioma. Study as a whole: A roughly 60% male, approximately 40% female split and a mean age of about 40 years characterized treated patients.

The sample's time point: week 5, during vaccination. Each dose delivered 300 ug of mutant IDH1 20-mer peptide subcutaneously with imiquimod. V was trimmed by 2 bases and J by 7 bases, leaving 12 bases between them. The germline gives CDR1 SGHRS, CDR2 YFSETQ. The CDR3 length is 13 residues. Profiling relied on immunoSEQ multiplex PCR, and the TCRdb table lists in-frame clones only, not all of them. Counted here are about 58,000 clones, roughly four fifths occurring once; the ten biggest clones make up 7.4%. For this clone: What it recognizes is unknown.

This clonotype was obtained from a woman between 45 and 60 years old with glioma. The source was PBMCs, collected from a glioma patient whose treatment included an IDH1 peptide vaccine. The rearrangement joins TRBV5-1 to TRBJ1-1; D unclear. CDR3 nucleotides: TGCGCCAGCAGCTTCTATGGCCCCGGTGAAGCTTTCTTT. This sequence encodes CASSFYGPGEAFF.